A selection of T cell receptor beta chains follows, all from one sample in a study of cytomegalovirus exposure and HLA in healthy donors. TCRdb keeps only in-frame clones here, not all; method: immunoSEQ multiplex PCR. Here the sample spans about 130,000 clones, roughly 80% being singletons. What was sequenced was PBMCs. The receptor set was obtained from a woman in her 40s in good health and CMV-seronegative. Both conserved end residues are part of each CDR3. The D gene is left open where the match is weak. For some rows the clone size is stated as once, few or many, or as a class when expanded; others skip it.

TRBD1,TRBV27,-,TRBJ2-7,TGTGCCAGCAGTGTCCGACAGGGGGCCTACGAGCAGTACTTC,CASSVRQGAYEQYF
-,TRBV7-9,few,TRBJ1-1,TGTGCCAGCACCCACGGGGAGCCCATGAACACTGAAGCTTTCTTT,CASTHGEPMNTEAFF
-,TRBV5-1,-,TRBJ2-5,TGCGCCAGCAGCTTGCCGGAGGCCCAAGAGACCCAGTACTTC,CASSLPEAQETQYF
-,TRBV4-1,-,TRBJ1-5,TGCGCCAGCAGCCAGGGGCGGGGCGGCAGCAATCAGCCCCAGCATTTT,CASSQGRGGSNQPQHF
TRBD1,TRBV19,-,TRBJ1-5,TGTGCCAGTAGTGAACAGGGGGCTGGTCAGCCCCAGCATTTT,CASSEQGAGQPQHF
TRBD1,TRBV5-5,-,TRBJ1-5,TGTGCCAGCAGCTGGGGACAGTTTGGCAATCAGCCCCAGCATTTT,CASSWGQFGNQPQHF
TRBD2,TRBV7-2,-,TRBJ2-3,TGTGCCAGCAGCTTACAGCGGGGGGCCCCAGATACGCAGTATTTT,CASSLQRGAPDTQYF
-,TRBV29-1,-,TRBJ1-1,TGCAGCGTTGGGGGAGACCAGGCCATGAACACTGAAGCTTTCTTT,CSVGGDQAMNTEAFF
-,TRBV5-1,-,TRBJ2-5,TGCGCCAGCAGCGAGGGCGCTGGGTTAGAGACCCAGTACTTC,CASSEGAGLETQYF
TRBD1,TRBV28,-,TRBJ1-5,TGTGCCAGCAGTTTGGGGGACAGGGGGCGATATCAGCCCCAGCATTTT,CASSLGDRGRYQPQHF
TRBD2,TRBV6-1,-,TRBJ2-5,TGTGCCAGCAGTGAAGCAAAGGAGCGGGGCCGCGGGAGGACCCAGTACTTC,CASSEAKERGRGRTQYF
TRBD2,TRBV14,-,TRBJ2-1,TGTGCCAGCAGCCAATATCGCAGCGGGAGGGCCTTGAATGAGCAGTTCTTC,CASSQYRSGRALNEQFF
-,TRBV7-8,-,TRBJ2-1,TGTGCCAGCAGCTTAGCCTCGACTAACCACAATGAGCAGTTCTTC,CASSLASTNHNEQFF
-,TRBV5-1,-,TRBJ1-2,TGCGCCAGCAGCTTTTACCGGGACATCCGCTATGGCTACACCTTC,CASSFYRDIRYGYTF
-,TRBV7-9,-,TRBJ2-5,TGTGCCAGCAGTCCTAACCAGGCCCAAGAGACCCAGTACTTC,CASSPNQAQETQYF
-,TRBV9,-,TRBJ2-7,TGTGCCAGCAGCGTCCACAGAAGAATCTCCTACGAGCAGTACTTC,CASSVHRRISYEQYF